This is a list of T cell receptor beta chains from one sample in a study of blood T cell repertoires in COVID-19. Profiling relied on immunoSEQ multiplex PCR, and the TCRdb table lists in-frame clones only, not all of them. Among tens of thousands of clones listed, roughly 85% were seen once. Sequenced material: peripheral blood. These receptor sequences come from a woman in her fifties or sixties with acute or convalescent COVID-19. Each CDR3 is given with its conserved first and last residue. The D gene is left open where the match is weak. Clone sizes are given selectively: once, few, many, or a class where the clone is expanded.

J gene,D gene,clone size,V gene,CDR3 protein,CDR3 DNA
TRBJ2-7,TRBD1,NA,TRBV6-5,CASSYSGQGAYEQYF,TGTGCCAGCAGTTACTCCGGACAGGGGGCTTACGAGCAGTACTTC
TRBJ1-6,NA,NA,TRBV7-9,CASSLAGEGASPLHF,TGTGCCAGCAGCCTCGCAGGGGAAGGGGCTTCACCCCTCCACTTT
TRBJ1-1,TRBD1,NA,TRBV18,CASSQDRGTATEAFF,TGTGCCAGCTCACAAGACAGGGGGACGGCCACTGAAGCTTTCTTT
TRBJ2-1,TRBD1,NA,TRBV7-2,CASSPMDRGLTIF,TGTGCCAGCAGCCCTATGGACAGGGGGTTGACCATCTTC
TRBJ2-5,NA,NA,TRBV4-1,CASSQDGDLPQETQYF,TGCGCCAGCAGCCAAGATGGGGACTTGCCCCAAGAGACCCAGTACTTC
TRBJ2-3,TRBD2,NA,TRBV28,CASSLAGDHTQYF,TGTGCCAGCAGCCTAGCGGGAGACCATACGCAGTATTTT
TRBJ1-1,NA,NA,TRBV2,CASKGQPDTEAFF,TGTGCCAGCAAGGGGCAGCCGGACACTGAAGCTTTCTTT
TRBJ2-7,NA,NA,TRBV11-2,CASSLDSEQYF,TGTGCCAGCAGCTTAGACAGTGAGCAGTACTTC
TRBJ2-1,NA,NA,TRBV4-1,CASSQDLDTYNEQFF,TGCGCCAGCAGCCAAGATCTGGACACCTACAATGAGCAGTTCTTC
TRBJ1-2,NA,NA,TRBV5-1,CASSSLTGFNGYTF,TGCGCCAGCAGCTCCCTTACAGGGTTCAATGGCTACACCTTC
TRBJ2-1,NA,NA,TRBV4-1,CASSQGQQYYNEQFF,TGCGCCAGCAGCCAAGGACAGCAGTACTACAATGAGCAGTTCTTC
TRBJ1-3,TRBD1,NA,TRBV5-4,CASSLATGPGNTIYF,TGTGCCAGCAGCTTGGCGACAGGGCCTGGAAACACCATATATTTT
TRBJ2-7,NA,NA,TRBV12-3/TRBV12-4,CASSSTVYRQYF,TGTGCCAGCAGCTCAACAGTTTATAGGCAGTACTTC
TRBJ2-1,TRBD2,NA,TRBV11-2,CASSLQTSGTFSYNEQFF,TGTGCCAGCAGCTTACAGACTAGCGGGACGTTTTCCTACAATGAGCAGTTCTTC
TRBJ1-2,NA,NA,TRBV15,CATSGDPRGSGYYGYTF,TGTGCCACCAGCGGAGATCCTCGGGGTTCAGGTTACTATGGCTACACCTTC
TRBJ1-1,TRBD1,NA,TRBV5-6,CASSLGTGPTEAFF,TGTGCCAGCAGCCTAGGGACAGGCCCGACCGAAGCTTTCTTT
TRBJ2-7,NA,NA,TRBV6-2/TRBV6-3,CASSRSRSVSSYEQYF,TGTGCCAGCAGTCGGAGTCGCAGCGTTTCCTCCTACGAGCAGTACTTC
TRBJ2-7,NA,NA,TRBV11-2,CASSLEPGYEQYF,TGTGCCAGCAGCTTAGAACCGGGCTACGAGCAGTACTTC
TRBJ1-1,TRBD1,NA,TRBV6-5,CASRNRGQTEAFF,TGTGCCAGCAGAAACAGGGGGCAAACTGAAGCTTTCTTT
TRBJ1-2,TRBD1,NA,TRBV6-5,CASSPWTGYGYTF,TGTGCCAGCAGTCCATGGACAGGTTATGGCTACACCTTC
TRBJ1-5,NA,NA,TRBV10-2,CASSKTEYSNQPQHF,TGCGCCAGCAGTAAGACAGAATATAGCAATCAGCCCCAGCATTTT
TRBJ1-1,NA,NA,TRBV12-3/TRBV12-4,CASSFRGQTEAFF,TGTGCCAGCAGTTTCAGGGGTCAAACTGAAGCTTTCTTT
TRBJ2-3,TRBD1,NA,TRBV5-1,CASSATGATTDTQYF,TGCGCCAGCAGCGCCACAGGGGCGACCACAGATACGCAGTATTTT
TRBJ2-7,NA,once,TRBV6-1,CASSESGETSEQYF,TGTGCCAGCAGTGAATCGGGGGAGACGAGCGAGCAGTACTTC
TRBJ2-2,TRBD1,NA,TRBV24-1,CATSDWDRWNTGELFF,TGTGCCACCAGTGATTGGGACAGATGGAACACCGGGGAGCTGTTTTTT